This T cell receptor beta chain emerged from a study of sequential checkpoint blockade in melanoma. Study-level background: First-line arms were nivolumab then ipilimumab, or the reverse, randomized 1:1. Both treatment sequences were followed by maintenance nivolumab.

The length of the CDR3 is 13 residues. Trimming took off 5 bases at V and 5 bases at J, with 11 bases between the two ends. Germline V gene sequence: CDR1 SGHTA, CDR2 FQGTGA. Measured with immunoSEQ multiplex PCR; TCRdb has only the in-frame clones, and not every one. This table holds approximately 20,000 clones, around 78% found once. The sample's treatment: randomized to nivolumab then ipilimumab (arm A) or the reverse (arm B). Patients had received no earlier DNA-damaging chemotherapy. From thawed PBMCs, live CD3+CD8+ cells negative for CD19 and CD56 were sorted. The sequence came from a human donor with melanoma. The chain joins TRBV7-3 to TRBJ2-3; no firm D call. Sequenced here: CD8+ T cells sorted from blood (inferred from file names), sampled from a patient given nivolumab and ipilimumab in sequence. CDR3 sequence reads: CASSLYGVDTQYF. The CDR3 coding sequence is TGTGCCAGCAGCCTCTATGGAGTAGATACGCAGTATTTT.